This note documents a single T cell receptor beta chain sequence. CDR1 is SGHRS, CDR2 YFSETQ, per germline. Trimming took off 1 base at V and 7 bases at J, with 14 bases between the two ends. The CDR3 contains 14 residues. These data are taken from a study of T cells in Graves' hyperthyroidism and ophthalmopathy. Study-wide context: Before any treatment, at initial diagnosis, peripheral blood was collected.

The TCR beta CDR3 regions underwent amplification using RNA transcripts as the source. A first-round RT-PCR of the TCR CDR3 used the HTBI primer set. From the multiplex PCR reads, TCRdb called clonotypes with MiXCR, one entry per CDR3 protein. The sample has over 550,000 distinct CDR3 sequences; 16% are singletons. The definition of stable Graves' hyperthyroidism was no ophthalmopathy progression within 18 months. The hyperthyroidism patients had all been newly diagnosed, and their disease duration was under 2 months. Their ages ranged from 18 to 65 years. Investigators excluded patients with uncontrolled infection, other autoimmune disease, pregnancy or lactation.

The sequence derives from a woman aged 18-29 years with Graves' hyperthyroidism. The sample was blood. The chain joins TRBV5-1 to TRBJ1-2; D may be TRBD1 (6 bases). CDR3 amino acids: CASSLSGVDAGYTF. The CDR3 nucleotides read TGCGCCAGCAGCTTGTCAGGGGTTGATGCTGGCTACACCTTC.